The 4 T cell receptor beta chains below were found in one sample sequenced in a study of blood T cell repertoires in COVID-19. This table comes from immunoSEQ multiplex PCR, and its TCRdb copy is limited to in-frame clones, with some not included. The sample lists over 130,000 clones; 75% to 90% were seen once. The specimen was PBMCs or T cells enriched from blood (not recorded which). The origin of the receptors is a man aged 50 or older in a cohort exposed to, infected with or recovered from COVID-19 (not recorded which).

The chain is built from TRBV5-6 and TRBJ1-4; no firm D call. V was trimmed by 1 base and J by 11 bases, leaving 9 bases between them. This CDR3 contains 12 residues. Looked up from germline, CDR1 is SGHDT and CDR2 is YYEEEE. The CDR3 here is CASSLLGEKLFF. The CDR3 coding sequence is TGTGCCAGCAGCTTGTTGGGAGAGAAACTGTTTTTT.

The chain links TRBV2 to TRBJ2-3; 10 bases are a match to TRBD2. Germline CDR1 SNHLY, CDR2 FYNNEI. J was trimmed by 1 base and V by 11 bases; bases with no gene match: 9. The CDR3 has 15 residues. This CDR3 is CASGSGRAGTDTQYF. The CDR3 DNA follows: TGTGCCTCGGGGAGCGGGAGGGCCGGCACAGATACGCAGTATTTT.

The chain recombines TRBV2 with TRBJ2-7, with D unresolved. Trimming removed 4 bases at V and 3 bases at J, with 10 bases between. The germline V gene encodes CDR1 SNHLY and CDR2 FYNNEI. CDR3 length: 13 residues. CDR3 region: CASSVRLLYEQYF. The CDR3, as DNA: TGTGCCAGCAGTGTACGACTTCTCTACGAGCAGTACTTC.

The genes are TRBV2 and TRBJ2-2; 13 bases fit TRBD2. V dropped 7 bases and J dropped 8; count of bases not matched to a gene: 10. Germline lookup yields CDR1 SNHLY and CDR2 FYNNEI. This CDR3 contains 16 residues. The CDR3 sequence is CASNQGLAGAGGELFF. The DNA for the CDR3 is TGTGCCAGCAACCAAGGACTAGCGGGAGCTGGGGGGGAGCTGTTTTTT.